A single sample is the source of the 14 T cell receptor beta chains below, sequenced in a study of T-cell memory formation after mild COVID-19. TCRdb redid the calling of the 5' RACE reads with MiXCR, one entry per CDR3 protein. Found here are about 430,000 distinct CDR3 sequences, 20% to 25% of them singletons; the top ten hold around 8.1%. Sequenced: PBMCs or a T cell subset sorted from them (not recorded which). These receptors were obtained from an adult woman who had mild COVID-19 (a few samples of this study predate the infection). Cell type and time point are not known.

This clonotype was observed a handful of times. The chain couples TRBV5-5 to TRBJ1-3; TRBD1 agrees at 7 bases. The ends lost 4 bases at V and 0 bases at J; junction bases unmatched: 4. This CDR3 is built from 15 residues. The germline CDR1 and CDR2 sequences are SGHKS and YYEKEE (reference sequence). DNA for the CDR3: TGTGCCAGCAGCACTGGGACAGCCTCTGGAAACACCATATATTTT. Translated, it gives CASSTGTASGNTIYF.

This clonotype showed up just a few times. J is TRBJ2-3 and V is TRBV24-1; the D is unclear. CDR3 size: 13 residues. Trimming took 1 base from V and 9 from J, leaving 10 bases between them. Germline CDR1 is KGHDR and CDR2 is SFDVKD. The CDR3 DNA follows: TGTGCCACCAGTGATTTCGGCTCCCGCACGCAGTATTTT. Protein sequence: CATSDFGSRTQYF.

This clonotype has only a few counts. The V gene is TRBV7-6, the J gene TRBJ2-2; 10 bases are shared with TRBD1. Germline V gene sequence: CDR1 SGHVS, CDR2 FNYEAQ. The CDR3 sequence is 17 residues long. The V and J ends lost 2 bases and 6 bases, in that order; junction bases with no gene match: 9. CDR3: CASSLIRDRGLPGELFF. CDR3 sequence (DNA): TGTGCCAGCAGCTTAATCCGGGACAGGGGTCTCCCCGGGGAGCTGTTTTTT.

V and J are TRBV20-1 and TRBJ1-6; 8 nucleotides agree with TRBD1. The ends lost 2 bases at V and 2 bases at J; junction bases unmatched: 5. The CDR3 loop spans 16 amino acids. CDR1 DFQATT and CDR2 SNEGSKA come from the germline V gene (reference sequence). CDR3 DNA: TGCAGTGCTAGAAGGCAGGGGGCCCCCTATAATTCACCCCTCCACTTT. Encoded protein: CSARRQGAPYNSPLHF.

This clonotype appeared many times. The chain carries TRBV7-3 and TRBJ2-2; 9 nucleotides match TRBD1. This CDR3 has 15 residues. Per the germline V gene, CDR1 is SGHTA and CDR2 is FQGTGA. With 5 bases clipped from V and 6 bases from J, the junction kept 7 bases outside the gene matches. This CDR3 is CASSPGTGMAGELFF. In DNA form, the CDR3 reads TGTGCCAGCAGCCCCGGGACAGGGATGGCCGGGGAGCTGTTTTTT.

In regard to this clonotype: Since the CDR3 does not end with the conserved phenylalanine or tryptophan, this likely comes from a read error. The rearrangement joins TRBV27 to TRBJ2-7; TRBD1 agrees at 11 bases. CDR3 size: 12 residues. Germline V gene lookup returns CDR1 MNHEY and CDR2 SMNVEV (reference sequence). J lost 6 bases, V lost 6 bases, and 1 base had no gene match. The CDR3 protein is CASRGTGGEQYI. DNA for the CDR3: TGTGCCAGCAGGGGGACAGGGGGCGAGCAGTACATC.

The chain uses TRBV20-1 and TRBJ2-1; D might be TRBD2 (6 bases). Germline V CDR1 and CDR2: DFQATT, SNEGSKA (reference sequence). The V end lost 0 bases, the J end lost 3 bases, and 15 bases lay between the germline ends. The CDR3 covers 16 residues. DNA for the CDR3: TGCAGTGCTAGAGATCTGGGGGAGGCTCGCTACAATGAGCAGTTCTTC. Protein: CSARDLGEARYNEQFF.

The chain links TRBV7-2 to TRBJ2-4; 13 nucleotides match TRBD2. After removal of 5 bases from V and 1 base from J, the junction contained 8 bases not matched to a gene. CDR3 length equals 18 residues. The germline V gene encodes CDR1 SGHTA and CDR2 FQGNSA. The CDR3 sequence is CASSIGLAGVRAKNIQYF. For the CDR3, the DNA is TGTGCCAGCAGCATAGGACTAGCGGGAGTAAGGGCCAAAAACATTCAGTACTTC.

This clonotype occurred many times. The chain recombines TRBV6-1 with TRBJ2-5, with D tentatively TRBD1 or TRBD2 (5 bases each). Per the germline V gene, CDR1 is MNHNS and CDR2 is SASEGT. The length of the CDR3 is 14 residues. The V and J ends lost 2 bases and 2 bases respectively, with 9 bases between them. The CDR3 spells CASSEYGGQETQYF. DNA for the CDR3: TGTGCCAGCAGTGAATATGGGGGACAAGAGACCCAGTACTTC.

This clonotype was detected a few times. The chain links TRBV5-1 to TRBJ1-1; perhaps TRBD1 as D (5 bases). V lost 4 bases, J lost 4 bases, and 14 bases lay in between. The CDR3 contains 14 residues. CDR1 is SGHRS, CDR2 YFSETQ, per germline. The CDR3: CASSMGGLGTEAFF. CDR3 in DNA: TGCGCCAGCAGCATGGGGGGTTTGGGCACTGAAGCTTTCTTT.

The chain joins TRBV5-1 to TRBJ2-4; the match to TRBD1 covers 10 bases. With 3 bases clipped from V and 8 bases from J, the junction kept 5 bases outside the gene matches. CDR1 and CDR2 (germline): SGHRS, YFSETQ. The CDR3 extends over 14 amino acids. CDR3 in DNA: TGCGCCAGCAGCTCGACAGGGGGCAGGGACATTCAGTACTTC. Amino acids: CASSSTGGRDIQYF.

The chain couples TRBV12-3 or TRBV12-4 to TRBJ2-7; maybe TRBD2 (6 bases). The CDR3 is 14 residues long. The V end was cut by 3 bases, the J end by 2 bases, with 11 bases between. The CDR3 spells CASSFGGSTYEQYF. In nucleotides, the CDR3 is TGTGCCAGCAGTTTTGGGGGGAGTACCTACGAGCAGTACTTC.

V is TRBV5-5 and J is TRBJ2-5; 7 bases align to TRBD2. CDR3 length: 12 amino acids. Germline CDR1 is SGHKS and CDR2 is YYEKEE (reference sequence). With 6 bases clipped from V and 7 bases from J, the junction kept 6 bases outside the gene matches. The chain's CDR3 is CASTIGGGTQYF. As DNA, the CDR3 is TGTGCCAGCACCATTGGGGGGGGGACCCAGTACTTC.

This clonotype has just a few counts. This chain uses TRBV7-8 with TRBJ1-2, with D possibly TRBD1 on 5 matching bases. V was clipped by 1 base and J by 0 bases, with 15 bases between them. There are 17 residues in the CDR3. Germline values: CDR1 SGHVS, CDR2 FQNEAQ. The CDR3 sequence is CASSLEFFGGSNYGYTF. In DNA form, the CDR3 reads TGTGCCAGCAGCTTAGAGTTCTTTGGGGGATCTAACTATGGCTACACCTTC.